Shown below are 32 T cell receptor beta chains from a single sample sequenced in a study of PD-L1 blockade in urothelial cancer. The protocol was immunoSEQ multiplex PCR, while the TCRdb copy is restricted to in-frame clones and leaves out a portion. The sample has 38,000 or so clones; around 88% are singletons. This sample comprised PBMCs, obtained around atezolizumab (anti-PD-L1) treatment. Receptors originate from a man aged 60 to 69 with urothelial cancer.

This clone occurred once. This chain connects TRBV7-2 to TRBJ2-7; a weak D match, TRBD2 (6 bases). V was trimmed by 0 bases and J by 5 bases, leaving 8 bases between them. Per the germline V gene, CDR1 is SGHTA and CDR2 is FQGNSA. The CDR3 has 13 amino acids. Here the CDR3 reads CASSLAGTDEQYF. The CDR3 DNA is TGTGCCAGCAGCTTAGCGGGGACTGACGAGCAGTACTTC. The whole variable domain, filled in from reference TRBV7-2 and TRBJ2-7, reads GAGVSQSPSNKVTEKGKDVELRCDPISGHTALYWYRQSLGQGLEFLIYFQGNSAPDKSGLPSDRFSAERTGGSVSTLTIQRTQQEDSAVYLCASSLAGTDEQYFGPGTRLTVT.

J is TRBJ2-2 and V is TRBV2, with a possible D match to TRBD2 (5 bases). This CDR3 is built from 14 residues. V lost 8 bases and J lost 7, with 17 bases in between. CDR1 SNHLY and CDR2 FYNNEI come from the germline V gene. The CDR3 spells CASQGPRGGGELFF. CDR3 sequence (DNA): TGTGCCAGCCAAGGGCCACGCGGAGGCGGGGAGCTGTTTTTT.

The chain uses TRBV7-2 and TRBJ2-1; possible D gene TRBD2, 6 bases. Germline V gene lookup returns CDR1 SGHTA and CDR2 FQGNSA. This CDR3 spans 12 amino acids. Between the trimmed V and J ends, which lost 5 bases and 9 bases, there was a span of 11 bases. The CDR3 region has the DNA TGTGCCAGCAGCCTCCTAGCGAGTGAGCAGTTCTTC. It yields the protein CASSLLASEQFF.

The chain employs TRBV4-2 and TRBJ2-5; D possibly corresponds to TRBD2 (5 bases). The length of the CDR3 is 14 residues. Germline V lookup: CDR1 LGHNA, CDR2 YNFKEQ. V was trimmed by 0 bases and J by 4 bases, leaving 9 bases between them. The CDR3, as DNA: TGTGCCAGCAGCCAAGAACGTGGAGGAGAGACCCAGTACTTC. Its protein product is CASSQERGGETQYF.

The chain uses TRBV14 and TRBJ2-3; 7 bases fit TRBD2. Losses at the gene ends were 1 base for V and 0 bases for J; bases not matched to a gene: 7. In germline, CDR1 is SGHDN, CDR2 FVKESK. CDR3 size: 17 residues. The DNA for the CDR3 is TGTGCCAGCAGCCAAGGTGGAGCGGGATTTAGCACAGATACGCAGTATTTT. It encodes CASSQGGAGFSTDTQYF.

For the CDR3, the DNA is TGTGCCAGCAGTCCGCTCCCGGGTGCTGGCAAAAACATTCAGTACTTC. Translation: CASSPLPGAGKNIQYF. V gene TRBV7-9 combines with J gene TRBJ2-4; the D is unclear. From germline, CDR1 is SEHNR and CDR2 FQNEAQ (reference sequence). There are 16 residues in the CDR3. V was clipped by 6 bases and J by 3 bases, with 18 bases between them.

This clone appeared a single time. The CDR3 bases are TGTGCCAGCAGCTTGACTAGCGGGACCCAGAGGGAGCAGTTCTTC. Translating it yields CASSLTSGTQREQFF. The chain combines TRBV7-2 with TRBJ2-1; 11 bases map to TRBD2. With V trimmed by 3 bases and J by 10 bases, 8 bases remained unmatched. There are 15 residues in the CDR3. Germline lookup yields CDR1 SGHTA and CDR2 FQGNSA.

The chain couples TRBV5-1 to TRBJ2-3; 9 bases are shared with TRBD1. In germline, CDR1 is SGHRS, CDR2 YFSETQ. This CDR3 comprises 15 residues. After removal of 3 bases from V and 2 bases from J, the junction contained 4 bases not matched to a gene. The CDR3 bases are TGCGCCAGCAGCTCGGGACAGGGTTACACAGATACGCAGTATTTT. Translated: CASSSGQGYTDTQYF. Supplemented by reference TRBV5-1 and TRBJ2-3, the full variable domain reads KAGVTQTPRYLIKTRGQQVTLSCSPISGHRSVSWYQQTPGQGLQFLFEYFSETQRNKGNFPGRFSGRQFSNSRSEMNVSTLELGDSALYLCASSSGQGYTDTQYFGPGTRLTVL.

The rearrangement links TRBV19 to TRBJ1-6; 7 positions match TRBD1. Germline loops: CDR1 LNHDA, CDR2 SQIVND (reference sequence). The CDR3 covers 14 residues. The trim removed 5 bases at V and 5 bases at J, leaving 3 bases unmatched. CDR3 amino acids: CASSGTANNSPLHF. In DNA, the CDR3 is TGTGCCAGTAGTGGGACAGCTAATAATTCACCCCTCCACTTT.

The count of this clone is one. The chain couples TRBV27 to TRBJ2-3; 10 nucleotides align to TRBD2. This CDR3 contains 12 residues. Germline CDR1 reads MNHEY; CDR2 reads SMNVEV (reference sequence). Trimming removed 8 bases from V and 10 bases from J; junction bases left unmatched: 6. The CDR3 reads CASALSGGPQYF. The CDR3 coding sequence is TGTGCCAGCGCCCTTAGCGGGGGGCCGCAGTATTTT.

This clone appeared a single time. This chain connects TRBV5-1 to TRBJ2-1, with 10 bases that match TRBD2. The V and J ends lost 0 bases and 4 bases, in that order; junction bases with no gene match: 7. Per the germline V gene, CDR1 is SGHRS and CDR2 is YFSETQ. The CDR3 sequence is 17 residues long. CDR3 nucleotide sequence: TGCGCCAGCAGCTTGGGTATCCTAGCGGGAGCGTACAATGAGCAGTTCTTC. Translated: CASSLGILAGAYNEQFF. The full variable domain, rest sourced from reference TRBV5-1 and TRBJ2-1, is KAGVTQTPRYLIKTRGQQVTLSCSPISGHRSVSWYQQTPGQGLQFLFEYFSETQRNKGNFPGRFSGRQFSNSRSEMNVSTLELGDSALYLCASSLGILAGAYNEQFFGPGTRLTVL.

The chain links TRBV7-9 to TRBJ1-1, with unresolved D. Trimming removed 0 bases at V and 3 bases at J, with 8 bases between. CDR3 length: 14 residues. Germline V gene sequence: CDR1 SEHNR, CDR2 FQNEAQ (reference sequence). The CDR3, as DNA: TGTGCCAGCAGCTTAGCGTGGGCCGACACTGAAGCTTTCTTT. Translation: CASSLAWADTEAFF.

V usage is TRBV28 and J usage is TRBJ2-5; unclear D gene. CDR1 is MDHEN, CDR2 SYDVKM, per germline. Trimming shortened V by 5 bases and J by 5 bases, and 3 bases separated the two germline ends. The CDR3 loop spans 10 amino acids. In DNA form, the CDR3 reads TGTGCCAGCAGTCGGGAGACCCAGTACTTC. It translates to CASSRETQYF.

The chain combines TRBV7-9 with TRBJ1-2; D remains ambiguous. CDR3 length equals 12 residues. CDR1 SEHNR and CDR2 FQNEAQ come from the germline V gene (reference sequence). Trimming cost V 5 bases and J 5 bases, with 9 bases left between them. CDR3 region: CASSPREYGYTF. In DNA, the CDR3 is TGTGCCAGCAGCCCCCGCGAATATGGCTACACCTTC.

The chain couples TRBV13 to TRBJ1-1; the D gene is possibly TRBD1 (5 bases). Trimming left V 3 bases short and J 5 bases short, with 13 bases between. The V gene's germline CDR1 is PRHDT and CDR2 FYEKMQ (reference sequence). There are 14 residues in the CDR3. CDR3 loop: CASSFGGIGTEAFF. The CDR3 nucleotides are TGTGCCAGCAGCTTTGGGGGGATCGGTACTGAAGCTTTCTTT.

The genes are TRBV15 and TRBJ1-4; TRBD1 matches at 9 bases. CDR1 is LNHNV, CDR2 YYDKDF, per germline (reference sequence). With 2 bases clipped from V and 5 bases from J, the junction kept 3 bases outside the gene matches. The CDR3 has 15 residues. CDR3 nucleotides: TGTGCCACCAGCAGAACCGGGACAGGGAATGAAAAACTGTTTTTT. As protein: CATSRTGTGNEKLFF.

This clone has a single count. The chain has TRBV7-2 and TRBJ2-2; 8 positions agree with TRBD1. Germline V gene sequence: CDR1 SGHTA, CDR2 FQGNSA. This CDR3 comprises 17 residues. The V gene end was trimmed by 0 bases and the J gene end by 0 bases; junction bases not matched to a gene: 3. CDR3 loop: CASSLAGQGTNTGELFF. The CDR3 bases are TGTGCCAGCAGCTTAGCTGGACAGGGAACGAACACCGGGGAGCTGTTTTTT.

The J gene is TRBJ2-5, the V gene TRBV28, with TRBD1 matching 8 bases. Unmatched junction bases numbered 5, after V lost 7 bases and J lost 1 base. CDR1 and CDR2 from the germline V gene are MDHEN and SYDVKM. The CDR3 has 14 amino acids. The CDR3 protein is CASTTGGFQETQYF. The CDR3 DNA sequence: TGTGCCAGCACCACAGGGGGGTTCCAAGAGACCCAGTACTTC.

This clone appeared a few times. V is TRBV5-6 and J is TRBJ1-2, with 7 nucleotides matching TRBD1. Looked up from germline, CDR1 is SGHDT and CDR2 is YYEEEE. This CDR3 has 13 residues. V lost 3 bases to trimming and J lost 6 bases; unmatched junction nucleotides: 5. The CDR3 coding sequence is TGTGCCAGCAGCTCGCAGGGGGGAAATGGCTACACCTTC. Amino acid sequence: CASSSQGGNGYTF.

V and J are TRBV4-2 and TRBJ2-3; 10 nucleotides align to TRBD2. CDR1 and CDR2 (germline): LGHNA, YNFKEQ. This CDR3 has 16 amino acids. After removal of 4 bases from V and 4 bases from J, the junction contained 8 bases not matched to a gene. The CDR3 region is CASSPPLAGVADTQYF. The CDR3 coding sequence is TGTGCCAGCAGCCCCCCTCTAGCGGGAGTTGCAGATACGCAGTATTTT.

DNA for the CDR3: TGCAGCGTTGGGGTAGGGGGCATCGACGGCTACACCTTC. Protein sequence: CSVGVGGIDGYTF. This chain uses TRBV29-1 with TRBJ1-2, with 7 bases matching TRBD1. Germline loops: CDR1 SQVTM, CDR2 ANQGSEA. This CDR3 is 13 amino acids long. The V gene end was trimmed by 4 bases and the J gene end by 8 bases; junction bases not matched to a gene: 10.

The genes are TRBV6-4 and TRBJ1-1, with TRBD1 matching over 10 bases. V shed 6 bases and J 4 bases; nucleotides not matched to a gene: 8. This CDR3 is built from 15 residues. CDR1 and CDR2 (germline): MRHNA, SNTAGT. Here the CDR3 reads CASSAEDRGSTEAFF. The CDR3 coding sequence is TGTGCCAGCAGCGCGGAGGACAGGGGGAGCACTGAAGCTTTCTTT.

This chain links TRBV5-1 with TRBJ2-6; 7 bases are a match to TRBD1. V dropped 4 bases and J dropped 0; count of bases not matched to a gene: 10. The CDR3 runs to 18 residues. The germline V gene has CDR1 SGHRS and CDR2 YFSETQ. For the CDR3, the DNA is TGCGCCAGCAGCCCCGGGACAGCTAGCCCCTCTGGGGCCAACGTCCTGACTTTC. This encodes CASSPGTASPSGANVLTF. Full variable domain (missing parts from reference TRBV5-1 and TRBJ2-6): KAGVTQTPRYLIKTRGQQVTLSCSPISGHRSVSWYQQTPGQGLQFLFEYFSETQRNKGNFPGRFSGRQFSNSRSEMNVSTLELGDSALYLCASSPGTASPSGANVLTFGAGSRLTVL.

V and J are TRBV30 and TRBJ2-1, with 9 bases that match TRBD2. This CDR3 spans 16 amino acids. The germline CDR1 and CDR2 sequences are GTSNPN and SVGIG (reference sequence). The V segment lost 1 base and the J segment 2 bases; nucleotides outside the gene matches: 6. The CDR3 loop reads CAWSGGGLATYNEQFF. The CDR3 DNA is TGTGCCTGGAGTGGAGGGGGACTAGCTACCTACAATGAGCAGTTCTTC.

The gene calls are TRBV30 and TRBJ2-7; 13 nucleotides match TRBD2. V shed 3 bases and J 1 base; nucleotides not matched to a gene: 0. The V gene's germline CDR1 is GTSNPN and CDR2 SVGIG (reference sequence). This CDR3 has 14 residues. In nucleotides, the CDR3 is TGTGCCTGGAGACTAGCGGGAGGGTCCTACGAGCAGTACTTC. It encodes CAWRLAGGSYEQYF.

In DNA form, the CDR3 reads TGTGCCAGCAGTCCAACGGTCGGCGGTAGCAATCAGCCCCAGCATTTT. Translated, it gives CASSPTVGGSNQPQHF. The genes are TRBV2 and TRBJ1-5; unclear D gene. The CDR3 is 16 amino acids. CDR1 and CDR2 (germline): SNHLY, FYNNEI. Trimming removed 5 bases from V and 0 bases from J, with 14 bases in between.

The sample holds one count of this clone. This chain links TRBV6-5 with TRBJ2-5; perhaps TRBD1 as D (6 bases). The V and J ends lost 6 bases and 2 bases respectively, with 10 bases between them. The CDR3 consists of 13 residues. The germline V gene has CDR1 MNHEY and CDR2 SVGAGI. The CDR3 reads CASSRDIQETQYF. DNA of the CDR3: TGTGCCAGCAGCCGGGACATACAAGAGACCCAGTACTTC.

V is TRBV5-1 and J is TRBJ2-7; the match to TRBD1 covers 7 bases. The CDR3 consists of 15 residues. V shed 0 bases, J shed 0 bases, and the junction held 3 bases outside the gene matches. Germline loops: CDR1 SGHRS, CDR2 YFSETQ. The CDR3 bases are TGCGCCAGCAGCTTGGGACAGGGACCCTCCTACGAGCAGTACTTC. Translation gives CASSLGQGPSYEQYF.

This clone was recorded once. The CDR3 coding sequence is TGTGCCAGTAGTGTTTGGGGGGAAGAGACCCAGTACTTC. This encodes CASSVWGEETQYF. The chain links TRBV19 to TRBJ2-5; the D gene is possibly TRBD2 (6 bases). V was trimmed by 5 bases and J by 3 bases, leaving 10 bases between them. CDR3 length equals 13 residues. Germline CDR1 and CDR2: LNHDA and SQIVND (reference sequence).

This clone was detected a few times. The chain combines TRBV15 with TRBJ2-3; no clear D gene. This CDR3 is 13 amino acids long. Trimming removed 2 bases at V and 0 bases at J, with 3 bases between. Germline CDR1 and CDR2: LNHNV and YYDKDF (reference sequence). CDR3 sequence reads: CATSRPSTDTQYF. Written as DNA, the CDR3 is TGTGCCACCAGCAGACCTAGCACAGATACGCAGTATTTT. Full variable domain (rest looked up from reference TRBV15 and TRBJ2-3): DAMVIQNPRYQVTQFGKPVTLSCSQTLNHNVMYWYQQKSSQAPKLLFHYYDKDFNNEADTPDNFQSRRPNTSFCFLDIRSPGLGDTAMYLCATSRPSTDTQYFGPGTRLTVL.

This clone was observed once. The chain uses TRBV7-8 and TRBJ2-7, with 8 bases aligning to TRBD1. The CDR3 runs to 14 residues. The V gene's germline CDR1 is SGHVS and CDR2 FQNEAQ. The junction had 4 bases not matched to a gene; V was cut back by 5 bases and J by 1 base. CDR3 loop: CASSADRGSYEQYF. The CDR3 region has the DNA TGTGCCAGCAGCGCAGACAGGGGATCCTACGAGCAGTACTTC.

The chain carries TRBV30 and TRBJ2-7; 8 nucleotides line up with TRBD2. Germline loops: CDR1 GTSNPN, CDR2 SVGIG (reference sequence). The CDR3 runs to 13 residues. The junction had 5 bases not matched to a gene; V was cut back by 3 bases and J by 4 bases. The CDR3: CAWSAGGLYEQYF. The CDR3 DNA follows: TGTGCCTGGAGCGCGGGAGGATTGTACGAGCAGTACTTC.